These 20 T cell receptor beta chains share one sample of origin, sequenced in a study of blood T cell repertoires in COVID-19 (dated by TCRdb to about 2020). Receptor libraries were prepared by the immunoSEQ multiplex PCR assay. TCRdb stores this immuneACCESS table with in-frame sequences only. Part of the clones is absent; in the studies checked, under half of the shortfall reflects unresolved V genes, and no reason is known for the rest. For this sample there are a few hundred thousand clones; about 90% appear just once. The ten largest clones represent 2.5% to 3% of the sample. The sequencing input was PBMCs or T cells enriched from blood (not recorded which). These receptors were collected from a woman between 25 and 40 years old who had recovered from COVID-19.

V gene TRBV19 combines with J gene TRBJ2-7; 10 nucleotides line up with TRBD1. Germline CDR1 reads LNHDA; CDR2 reads SQIVND (reference sequence). Trimming at V came to 2 bases and at J to 7 bases, leaving 17 bases not matched to a gene. CDR3 size: 18 residues. The CDR3 DNA reads TGTGCCAGTAGTATAAACGGAGGCGGGACAGGGGTCGCTGGGGAGCAGTACTTC. This sequence encodes CASSINGGGTGVAGEQYF.

The CDR3: CASKGQSQGNYGYTF. CDR3 sequence (DNA): TGTGCCAGCAAGGGACAATCACAGGGGAACTATGGCTACACCTTC. The rearrangement uses TRBV5-6 and TRBJ1-2; 7 nucleotides align to TRBD1. V lost 6 bases, J lost 2 bases, and 10 bases stayed unmatched. Germline loops: CDR1 SGHDT, CDR2 YYEEEE. The CDR3 has 15 amino acids.

The V and J genes are TRBV6-2 or TRBV6-3 and TRBJ2-2, with 9 bases aligning to TRBD2. Germline V lookup: CDR1 MNHEY, CDR2 SVGEGT. This CDR3 is 17 amino acids long. The J segment lost 4 bases and the V segment lost 2 bases, leaving 8 bases of the junction unmatched. The DNA for the CDR3 is TGTGCCAGCAGTTACGACGCGGGGGGGCTAGGCACCGGGGAGCTGTTTTTT. Translated: CASSYDAGGLGTGELFF.

The V gene is TRBV18, the J gene TRBJ1-5, with D unclear. From germline, CDR1 is KGHSH and CDR2 LQKENI. V shed 2 bases and J shed 3 bases, with 17 bases lying between them. This CDR3 region has 17 residues. Here the CDR3 reads CASSPTPSRSYNQPQHF. The CDR3 DNA follows: TGTGCCAGCTCACCAACCCCCTCTCGGAGCTACAATCAGCCCCAGCATTTT.

The chain recombines TRBV19 with TRBJ1-3; the match to TRBD1 covers 9 bases. The CDR3 has 14 amino acids. The V gene end was trimmed by 7 bases and the J gene end by 0 bases; junction bases not matched to a gene: 1. Germline V gene data show CDR1 as LNHDA and CDR2 as SQIVND (reference sequence). The CDR3 region is CASKGQGSGNTIYF. DNA of the CDR3: TGTGCCAGTAAGGGACAGGGCTCTGGAAACACCATATATTTT.

The rearrangement links TRBV18 to TRBJ2-7, with 8 bases identical to TRBD2. Germline loops: CDR1 KGHSH, CDR2 LQKENI. V trimming: 1 base; J trimming: 0 bases; junction bases outside the gene matches: 5. This CDR3 region has 16 residues. CDR3: CASSPRSRGASYEQYF. The CDR3 DNA reads as TGTGCCAGCTCACCACGTTCGCGGGGGGCCTCCTACGAGCAGTACTTC.

The chain uses TRBV7-2 and TRBJ2-4; 9 nucleotides match TRBD2. From germline, CDR1 is SGHTA and CDR2 FQGNSA. J was trimmed by 7 bases and V by 1 base; bases with no gene match: 5. The CDR3 length is 15 residues. CDR3 nucleotides: TGTGCCAGCAGCTTAGGAGGGGCGGGAGGGAACATTCAGTACTTC. Its translation is CASSLGGAGGNIQYF.

The chain links TRBV7-9 to TRBJ1-2; D is uncertain. The CDR3 is made up of 13 amino acids. Trimming removed 5 bases from V and 7 bases from J, with 14 bases in between. CDR1 is SEHNR, CDR2 FQNEAQ, per germline (reference sequence). CDR3 region: CASSPGRDTGYTF. As DNA, the CDR3 is TGTGCCAGCAGCCCCGGACGGGATACTGGCTACACCTTC.

The V call is TRBV4-1, the J call TRBJ2-1, with D hard to call. Germline V gene data show CDR1 as MGHRA and CDR2 as YSYEKL. The CDR3 contains 16 residues. Trimming stripped 4 bases from V and 2 bases from J, with 15 bases between. The CDR3: CASSLPSSRAYNEQFF. The CDR3 nucleotides read TGCGCCAGCAGCCTCCCGTCGTCTCGTGCCTACAATGAGCAGTTCTTC.

The chain has TRBV29-1 and TRBJ2-1; 9 bases agree with TRBD2. CDR1 is SQVTM, CDR2 ANQGSEA, per germline. V lost 7 bases to trimming and J lost 4 bases; unmatched junction nucleotides: 5. The CDR3 has 13 amino acids. The CDR3 DNA sequence: TGCAGCGCGTCGACTAGCGGATACAATGAGCAGTTCTTC. This codes for CSASTSGYNEQFF.

The J gene is TRBJ2-2, the V gene TRBV2; D might be TRBD2 (6 bases). Germline lookup yields CDR1 SNHLY and CDR2 FYNNEI. V was shortened by 9 bases and J by 0 bases, with 11 bases between the two germline ends. CDR3 length: 14 amino acids. The DNA for the CDR3 is TGTGCCAGGAGGAGGGGTTCGAACACCGGGGAGCTGTTTTTT. This gives the protein CARRRGSNTGELFF.

The V and J genes are TRBV11-2 and TRBJ2-1; D perhaps matches TRBD2 (5 bases). Germline CDR1 is SGHAT and CDR2 is FQNNGV. Trimming took off 1 base at V and 4 bases at J, with 8 bases between the two ends. CDR3 length equals 14 residues. The CDR3 sequence is CASSLGGGYNEQFF. The DNA for the CDR3 is TGTGCCAGCAGCTTAGGTGGAGGATACAATGAGCAGTTCTTC.

J is TRBJ2-7 and V is TRBV5-1; 9 positions agree with TRBD1. Germline V gene lookup returns CDR1 SGHRS and CDR2 YFSETQ. Trimming cost V 5 bases and J 0 bases; bases outside gene matches: 9. CDR3 length equals 16 residues. The DNA for the CDR3 is TGCGCCAGCAGTCGAGAGGACAGGGGCTTCTCCTACGAGCAGTACTTC. This codes for CASSREDRGFSYEQYF.

The chain joins TRBV10-1 to TRBJ2-1, with 10 bases fitting TRBD2. Germline V gene sequence: CDR1 WNHNN, CDR2 SYGVQD (reference sequence). The CDR3 totals 16 residues. V trimming: 2 bases; J trimming: 4 bases; junction bases outside the gene matches: 5. This CDR3 reads CASSEETSGRYNEQFF. The CDR3 DNA sequence: TGCGCCAGCAGTGAGGAGACTAGCGGGCGATACAATGAGCAGTTCTTC.

The chain carries TRBV5-6 and TRBJ1-2, with D maybe TRBD1 (6 bases). Germline CDR1 is SGHDT and CDR2 is YYEEEE. With 4 bases removed from V and 2 bases from J, the gap between germline ends came to 9 bases. This CDR3 has 13 amino acids. The CDR3 coding sequence is TGTGCCAGCAGCCCCCAGGGGAACTATGGCTACACCTTC. This sequence encodes CASSPQGNYGYTF.

The chain combines TRBV13 with TRBJ1-1, with a possible D match to TRBD1 (6 bases). The CDR3 covers 15 residues. Per germline, CDR1 PRHDT and CDR2 FYEKMQ (reference sequence). V dropped 0 bases and J dropped 1 base, with 9 bases sitting between them. As DNA, the CDR3 is TGTGCCAGCAGCTTAGGCAGGGGACAGAACACTGAAGCTTTCTTT. Translated, it gives CASSLGRGQNTEAFF.

The chain joins TRBV27 to TRBJ1-2; the D is unclear. Germline V gene data show CDR1 as MNHEY and CDR2 as SMNVEV (reference sequence). The CDR3 extends over 13 amino acids. V was cut by 6 bases and J by 6 bases, with 14 bases left in between. The CDR3 coding sequence is TGTGCCAGCAGCACTTTTTACGGGAATGGCTACACCTTC. Translating gives CASSTFYGNGYTF.

This chain links TRBV5-6 with TRBJ2-3; 7 nucleotides agree with TRBD2. The CDR3 has 16 residues. V dropped 4 bases and J dropped 0; count of bases not matched to a gene: 8. Germline values: CDR1 SGHDT, CDR2 YYEEEE. CDR3: CASSKVRGSSTDTQYF. The CDR3 region has the DNA TGTGCCAGCAGCAAAGTGCGGGGGAGCAGCACAGATACGCAGTATTTT.

The J gene is TRBJ1-5, the V gene TRBV12-3 or TRBV12-4; no reliable D call. V lost 1 base and J 13 bases, leaving 8 bases between the germline ends. This CDR3 comprises 11 residues. CDR3 in DNA: TGTGCCAGCAGTTTAGACAGCCTACAGCATTTT. Amino acid sequence: CASSLDSLQHF.

The chain employs TRBV18 and TRBJ2-1; possibly TRBD2 for D (6 bases). The germline V and J ends were trimmed by 6 bases and 10 bases, with 13 bases remaining between them. The CDR3 contains 12 residues. Germline CDR1 KGHSH, CDR2 LQKENI. CDR3 in DNA: TGTGCCAGCTCCCCCACGGAGGGGGAGCAGTTCTTC. Protein sequence: CASSPTEGEQFF.